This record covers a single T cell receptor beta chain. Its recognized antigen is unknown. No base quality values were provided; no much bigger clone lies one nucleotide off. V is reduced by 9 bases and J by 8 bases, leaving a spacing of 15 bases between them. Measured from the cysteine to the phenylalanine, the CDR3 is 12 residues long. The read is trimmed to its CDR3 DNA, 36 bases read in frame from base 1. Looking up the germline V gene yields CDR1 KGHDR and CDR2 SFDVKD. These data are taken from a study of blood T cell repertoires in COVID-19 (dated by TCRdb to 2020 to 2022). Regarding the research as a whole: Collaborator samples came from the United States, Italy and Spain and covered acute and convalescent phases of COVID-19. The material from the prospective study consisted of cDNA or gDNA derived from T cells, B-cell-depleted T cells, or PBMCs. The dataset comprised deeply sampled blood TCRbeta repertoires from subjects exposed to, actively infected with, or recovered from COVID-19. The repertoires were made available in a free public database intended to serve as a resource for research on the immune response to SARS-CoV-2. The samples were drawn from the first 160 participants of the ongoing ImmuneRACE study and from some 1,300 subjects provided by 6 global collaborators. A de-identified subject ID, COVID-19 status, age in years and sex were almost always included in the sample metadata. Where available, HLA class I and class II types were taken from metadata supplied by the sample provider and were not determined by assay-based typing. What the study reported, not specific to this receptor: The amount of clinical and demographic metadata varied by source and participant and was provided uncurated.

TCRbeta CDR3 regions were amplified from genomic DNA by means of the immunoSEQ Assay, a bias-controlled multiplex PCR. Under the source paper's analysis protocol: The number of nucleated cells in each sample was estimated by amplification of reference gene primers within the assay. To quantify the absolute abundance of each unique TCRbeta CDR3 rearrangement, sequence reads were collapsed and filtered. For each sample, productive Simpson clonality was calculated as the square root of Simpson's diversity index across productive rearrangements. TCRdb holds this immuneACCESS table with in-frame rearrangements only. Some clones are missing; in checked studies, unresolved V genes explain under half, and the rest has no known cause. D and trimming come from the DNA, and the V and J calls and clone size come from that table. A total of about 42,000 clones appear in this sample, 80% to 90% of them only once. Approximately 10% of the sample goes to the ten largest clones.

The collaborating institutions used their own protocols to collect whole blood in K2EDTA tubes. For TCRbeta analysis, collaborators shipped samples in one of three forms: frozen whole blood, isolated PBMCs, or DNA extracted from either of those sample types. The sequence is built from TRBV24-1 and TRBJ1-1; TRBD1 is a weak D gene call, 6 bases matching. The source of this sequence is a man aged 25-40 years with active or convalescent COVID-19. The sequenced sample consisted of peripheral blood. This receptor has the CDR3 CATEDSIGEAFF. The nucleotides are TGTGCCACCGAGGACAGCATTGGAGAAGCTTTCTTT.